This T cell receptor beta chain was obtained from a study of vaccination and CD4 T cells after COVID-19. The study sequenced cultured CD4+ T cell DNA using the Oncomine TCR Beta short-read assay. TCRdb re-analysed the PCR reads in MiXCR, keeping a single row per CDR3 protein. The table has under 20,000 distinct CDR3 sequences, roughly 49% seen once; the top ten hold approximately 21%. In the case of this clonotype: Its target is unknown.

As for time point: late sampling 161 to 241 days after vaccination in a few convalescent patients. Noted treatment: roughly 10-day PBMC culture with coronavirus spike peptide pools or control peptides (ViraFEST assay). TCR sequencing followed the expansion of antigen-specific T cells with peptide pools in ViraFEST. Recorded positive PCR dates fall between March and December 2020, preceding US Alpha, Beta and Delta variants. This CDR3 spans 13 amino acids. Trimming took off 1 base at V and 3 bases at J, with 6 bases between the two ends. Looked up from germline, CDR1 is LNHNV and CDR2 is YYDKDF (reference sequence).

The TCR sequence derives from a human donor who had recovered from COVID-19. The chain employs TRBV15 and TRBJ1-2; D remains unclear. The material sequenced was CD4+ T cells from blood, cultured in vitro, taken about 7 months after SARS-CoV-2 vaccination. Written as DNA, the CDR3 is TGTGCCACCAGCAGAGTTCTACACTATGGCTACACCTTC. Protein sequence: CATSRVLHYGYTF.